This TCR beta chain comes out of a study of technical replicates of blood from a few donors. CDR1 and CDR2 (germline): WSHSY, SAAADI. CDR3 length: 12 residues. Trimming pared 5 bases from V and 4 bases from J, leaving 9 bases between. Sequencing was performed with immunoSEQ multiplex PCR; in TCRdb, only in-frame clones are kept and a portion is missing. The sample carries tens of thousands of clones, 94% recorded once. This clonotype was sampled from a human donor in good health. The chain links TRBV10-2 to TRBJ2-7; perhaps TRBD2 as D (5 bases). The source material was T cells isolated from PBMCs. The CDR3 region has the DNA TGCGCCAGCAGTATTGGAGGTTACGAGCAGTACTTC. Its protein is CASSIGGYEQYF.